Listed here are 30 T cell receptor beta chains from one sample, sequenced in a study of blood T cell repertoires in COVID-19. Sequencing was performed with immunoSEQ multiplex PCR; in TCRdb, only in-frame clones are kept and a portion is missing. The sample holds 150,000 to 200,000 clones, around 80% seen once. Sequencing was performed on peripheral blood. Every receptor here comes from a woman at least 80 years old with COVID-19, enrolled during active disease.

The CDR3 DNA sequence: TGTGCCAGCTGGACAGGGGTGTTTGGGCAGCCCCAGCATTTT. Translation gives CASWTGVFGQPQHF. The rearrangement joins TRBV7-9 to TRBJ1-5; 9 nucleotides align to TRBD1. Germline V lookup: CDR1 SEHNR, CDR2 FQNEAQ (reference sequence). V shed 8 bases and J 7 bases; nucleotides not matched to a gene: 9. The CDR3 is 14 residues long.

The CDR3 protein is CASSVDRVTEAFF. CDR3 DNA: TGTGCCAGCAGTGTCGACAGGGTGACTGAAGCTTTCTTT. The V call is TRBV11-3, the J call TRBJ1-1; the match to TRBD1 covers 7 bases. The trim removed 6 bases at V and 5 bases at J, leaving 6 bases unmatched. Germline V gene lookup returns CDR1 SGHNT and CDR2 YENEEA. This CDR3 contains 13 residues.

This chain joins TRBV7-5 and TRBJ1-1. TRBV7-5 is a pseudogene locus. The CDR3 runs to 13 residues. The CDR3 DNA follows: TGTGTCAGAAGCTTAGCGTTGGGGGGTGAAGCTTTCTTT. It specifies CVRSLALGGEAFF.

The rearrangement uses TRBV7-3 and TRBJ1-1; D uncertain. Trimming took 1 base from V and 3 from J, leaving 6 bases between them. This CDR3 contains 13 residues. Germline-derived CDR1 and CDR2 are SGHTA and FQGTGA. The CDR3 loop reads CASSLNRDTEAFF. CDR3 nucleotide sequence: TGTGCCAGCAGCTTAAATCGGGACACTGAAGCTTTCTTT.

V is TRBV27 and J is TRBJ2-7; tentatively, D is TRBD1 (6 bases). Deletions cut 2 bases from V and 3 bases from J, with 8 bases between. From germline, CDR1 is MNHEY and CDR2 SMNVEV (reference sequence). This CDR3 has 13 amino acids. CDR3 DNA sequence: TGTGCCAGCAGTTTAGGACAGCTCTACGAGCAGTACTTC. Translated: CASSLGQLYEQYF.

This rearrangement joins TRBV18 to TRBJ2-7; no reliable D call. The CDR3 is made up of 12 amino acids. Germline CDR1 reads KGHSH; CDR2 reads LQKENI. Trimming removed 4 bases from V and 3 bases from J, with 7 bases in between. The CDR3 coding sequence is TGTGCCAGCTCACAAACTAACTACGAGCAGTACTTC. It specifies CASSQTNYEQYF.

The V and J genes are TRBV7-6 and TRBJ2-3, with D tentatively TRBD1 (6 bases). The germline V gene has CDR1 SGHVS and CDR2 FNYEAQ. This CDR3 has 15 amino acids. The V end lost 6 bases, the J end lost 1 base, and 14 bases lay between the germline ends. CDR3 in DNA: TGTGCCAGCAGTCTAGCAGGGGCCGGCACAGATACGCAGTATTTT. Its protein is CASSLAGAGTDTQYF.

This chain links TRBV27 with TRBJ2-1; a weak D match, TRBD1 (6 bases). V lost 7 bases to trimming and J lost 1 base, with 14 bases between them. The CDR3 covers 15 residues. Germline assignment: CDR1 MNHEY and CDR2 SMNVEV (reference sequence). The CDR3 DNA reads TGTGCCAGCAAACCAGACAGGCAGTCCTACAATGAGCAGTTCTTC. This gives the protein CASKPDRQSYNEQFF.

The genes are TRBV2 and TRBJ1-1; 7 bases agree with TRBD1. Trimming cost V 4 bases and J 4 bases; bases outside gene matches: 0. Germline V gene sequence: CDR1 SNHLY, CDR2 FYNNEI. The CDR3 is made up of 12 amino acids. Written as DNA, the CDR3 is TGTGCCAGCAGTGCAGGGGGCACTGAAGCTTTCTTT. Its protein is CASSAGGTEAFF.

This clone came up a few times. The chain recombines TRBV2 with TRBJ1-2; D is undetermined. The CDR3 has 12 amino acids. Germline assignment: CDR1 SNHLY and CDR2 FYNNEI. V lost 1 base to trimming and J lost 8 bases, with 8 bases between them. The CDR3 spells CASSEGLQGYTF. CDR3 sequence (DNA): TGTGCCAGCAGTGAAGGACTGCAGGGCTACACCTTC.

In DNA, the CDR3 is TGTGCCAGCAGCCAATGGCAGAACGCTGGAAACACCATATATTTT. As protein: CASSQWQNAGNTIYF. The chain combines TRBV14 with TRBJ1-3, with D hard to call. Per the germline V gene, CDR1 is SGHDN and CDR2 is FVKESK. Trimming took 2 bases from V and 2 from J, leaving 10 bases between them. The CDR3 covers 15 residues.

This CDR3 reads CSARRGYEQYF. The CDR3 DNA reads as TGCAGCGCCCGAAGAGGCTACGAGCAGTACTTC. This rearrangement joins TRBV29-1 to TRBJ2-7; D is unresolved. Trimming stripped 7 bases from V and 3 bases from J, with 10 bases between. CDR3 length: 11 residues. Germline loops: CDR1 SQVTM, CDR2 ANQGSEA.

This clone was recorded a few times. This chain links TRBV7-8 with TRBJ2-1; TRBD2 matches at 7 bases. The CDR3 loop spans 17 amino acids. V lost 1 base to trimming and J lost 2 bases; unmatched junction nucleotides: 8. Germline CDR1 and CDR2: SGHVS and FQNEAQ. The CDR3 spells CASSLVGWGGPYNEQFF. CDR3 bases: TGTGCCAGCAGCTTAGTGGGTTGGGGAGGGCCCTACAATGAGCAGTTCTTC. Together with reference TRBV7-8 and TRBJ2-1, the CDR3 gives the full variable domain: GAGVSQSPRYKVAKRGQDVALRCDPISGHVSLFWYQQALGQGPEFLTYFQNEAQLDKSGLPSDRFFAERPEGSVSTLKIQRTQQEDSAVYLCASSLVGWGGPYNEQFFGPGTRLTVL.

The rearrangement joins TRBV10-3 to TRBJ1-5, with unresolved D. Germline CDR1 is ENHRY and CDR2 is SYGVKD. CDR3 length equals 14 residues. V lost 7 bases and J lost 0, with 10 bases in between. The CDR3 coding sequence is TGTGCCATCACAGGAAGTTATAGCAATCAGCCCCAGCATTTT. Its protein product is CAITGSYSNQPQHF.

The chain combines TRBV5-1 with TRBJ2-7; TRBD1 matches at 12 bases. Germline CDR1 and CDR2: SGHRS and YFSETQ. V lost 3 bases and J lost 6; bases outside the gene matches: 4. This CDR3 comprises 14 residues. The CDR3 loop reads CASSSRDRGLEQYF. CDR3 DNA sequence: TGCGCCAGCAGCTCCCGGGACAGGGGGCTCGAGCAGTACTTC.

The chain uses TRBV10-2 and TRBJ1-2; 7 nucleotides line up with TRBD1. The CDR3 consists of 16 residues. Germline CDR1 is WSHSY and CDR2 is SAAADI. Germline trimming cut 3 bases from V and 4 bases from J; bases unmatched to any gene: 11. CDR3 coding DNA: TGCGCCAGCAGTGAAATGGCAGGGGACAGAGCCTATGGCTACACCTTC. This encodes CASSEMAGDRAYGYTF.

V and J are TRBV4-3 and TRBJ1-3; 9 nucleotides line up with TRBD1. V was pared by 4 bases and J by 0 bases, with 10 bases of the junction left unmatched. The CDR3 totals 18 residues. The germline gives CDR1 LGHNA, CDR2 YSLEER. Written as DNA, the CDR3 is TGCGCCAGCAGCCCTTACAGGGGGCCCCCTCTCTCTGGAAACACCATATATTTT. This codes for CASSPYRGPPLSGNTIYF.

The rearrangement uses TRBV12-3 or TRBV12-4 and TRBJ2-5; possible D gene TRBD1, 6 bases. Trimming pared 5 bases from V and 5 bases from J, leaving 9 bases between. There are 12 residues in the CDR3. The CDR3 spells CASSTGKETQYF. The CDR3 nucleotides are TGTGCCAGCAGTACAGGGAAGGAGACCCAGTACTTC.

The rearrangement uses TRBV12-3 or TRBV12-4 and TRBJ2-2, with D possibly matching TRBD1 (5 bases). This CDR3 has 13 amino acids. The V end was cut by 7 bases, the J end by 0 bases, with 6 bases between. The CDR3, as DNA: TGTGCCAGCAACAGGCCGAACACCGGGGAGCTGTTTTTT. It translates to CASNRPNTGELFF.

The chain combines TRBV9 with TRBJ2-7; 8 bases agree with TRBD1. This CDR3 spans 17 amino acids. CDR1 and CDR2 (germline): SGDLS, YYNGEE. V gave up 0 bases and J gave up 1 base; unmatched junction bases: 9. CDR3 sequence: CASSVDPLTGESYEQYF. As DNA, the CDR3 is TGTGCCAGCAGCGTAGACCCCCTGACAGGGGAGTCCTACGAGCAGTACTTC.

V gene TRBV5-1 combines with J gene TRBJ1-2; the match to TRBD1 covers 10 bases. CDR1 SGHRS and CDR2 YFSETQ come from the germline V gene. This CDR3 region has 16 residues. After removal of 3 bases from V and 6 bases from J, the junction contained 11 bases not matched to a gene. CDR3 loop: CASSWGFGQGVDGYTF. In DNA form, the CDR3 reads TGCGCCAGCAGCTGGGGATTCGGACAGGGGGTGGATGGCTACACCTTC.

In this sample, this clone turned up a few times. The chain joins TRBV28 to TRBJ2-7; perhaps TRBD1 as D (6 bases). The CDR3 is 14 residues long. Trimming removed 4 bases from V and 2 bases from J, with 12 bases in between. Germline V gene data show CDR1 as MDHEN and CDR2 as SYDVKM. The CDR3: CASSSPTGTYEQYF. Here the CDR3 DNA reads TGTGCCAGCAGTTCACCAACAGGGACCTACGAGCAGTACTTC.

CDR3 sequence reads: CASSFNRGLREQYF. The CDR3 coding sequence is TGTGCCAGCAGCTTCAACAGGGGGCTGAGGGAGCAGTACTTC. The chain has TRBV28 and TRBJ2-7; 9 bases are shared with TRBD1. This CDR3 has 14 residues. The trim removed 6 bases at V and 7 bases at J, leaving 10 bases unmatched. Germline CDR1 MDHEN, CDR2 SYDVKM.

This chain connects TRBV19 to TRBJ2-1; 13 nucleotides align to TRBD2. V lost 3 bases, J lost 3 bases, and 11 bases stayed unmatched. The CDR3 has 19 amino acids. Germline V CDR1 and CDR2: LNHDA, SQIVND (reference sequence). CDR3 residues: CASSIQGGLAGLLYNEQFF. CDR3 nucleotides: TGTGCCAGTAGTATCCAAGGGGGACTAGCGGGGTTACTCTACAATGAGCAGTTCTTC.

The chain is built from TRBV2 and TRBJ2-7; no reliable D call. Germline V gene sequence: CDR1 SNHLY, CDR2 FYNNEI. The length of the CDR3 is 13 residues. The V gene lost 3 bases and the J gene lost 0 bases, with 6 bases spanning the gap. The DNA of the CDR3 is TGTGCCAGCAGTGACAGTAACTCCTACGAGCAGTACTTC. It encodes CASSDSNSYEQYF.

The chain is built from TRBV7-9 and TRBJ2-7; TRBD2 aligns across 9 bases. Per the germline V gene, CDR1 is SEHNR and CDR2 is FQNEAQ (reference sequence). This CDR3 has 14 amino acids. The V gene end was trimmed by 4 bases and the J gene end by 4 bases; junction bases not matched to a gene: 5. CDR3 protein: CASSSVAGEYEQYF. In nucleotides, the CDR3 is TGTGCCAGCAGCTCGGTAGCGGGAGAGTACGAGCAGTACTTC.

V and J are TRBV15 and TRBJ1-5, with TRBD1 as a possible D gene (5 bases). Germline V lookup: CDR1 LNHNV, CDR2 YYDKDF (reference sequence). The CDR3 has 15 residues. Trimming removed 0 bases from V and 3 bases from J, with 9 bases in between. The DNA for the CDR3 is TGTGCCACCAGCAGAGATCAACAGGTCAATCAGCCCCAGCATTTT. This encodes CATSRDQQVNQPQHF.

The V gene is TRBV15, the J gene TRBJ2-1; weak D call: TRBD1 (5 bases). Trimming removed 0 bases from V and 0 bases from J, with 6 bases in between. This CDR3 is built from 15 residues. The germline V gene has CDR1 LNHNV and CDR2 YYDKDF (reference sequence). Here the CDR3 DNA reads TGTGCCACCAGCAGAGAACAGGCCTCCTACAATGAGCAGTTCTTC. It yields the protein CATSREQASYNEQFF.

This clone was detected ten times or more. The V gene is TRBV24-1, the J gene TRBJ1-1, with D maybe TRBD1 (5 bases). V gave up 4 bases and J gave up 5 bases, with 10 bases separating them. The CDR3 runs 13 residues. Looked up from germline, CDR1 is KGHDR and CDR2 is SFDVKD. In DNA form, the CDR3 reads TGTGCCACCAGTGAATCCGACAGTACTGAAGCTTTCTTT. Its protein product is CATSESDSTEAFF.

The V and J genes are TRBV9 and TRBJ2-1; D is possibly TRBD1 (6 bases). Germline V lookup: CDR1 SGDLS, CDR2 YYNGEE. Between the trimmed V and J ends, which lost 0 bases and 10 bases, there was a span of 8 bases. CDR3 size: 12 residues. This CDR3 reads CASSVAGQEQFF. The CDR3 nucleotides are TGTGCCAGCAGCGTAGCGGGACAAGAGCAGTTCTTC.